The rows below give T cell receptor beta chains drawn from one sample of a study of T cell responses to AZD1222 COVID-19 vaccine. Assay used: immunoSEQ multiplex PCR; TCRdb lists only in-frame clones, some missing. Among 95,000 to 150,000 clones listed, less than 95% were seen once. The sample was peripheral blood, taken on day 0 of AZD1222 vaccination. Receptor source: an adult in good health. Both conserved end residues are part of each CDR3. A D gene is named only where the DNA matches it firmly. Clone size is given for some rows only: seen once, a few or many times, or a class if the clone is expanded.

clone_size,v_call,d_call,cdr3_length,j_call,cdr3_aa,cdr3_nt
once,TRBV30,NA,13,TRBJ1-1,CAWSVGGPTEAFF,TGTGCCTGGAGTGTGGGGGGTCCGACTGAAGCTTTCTTT
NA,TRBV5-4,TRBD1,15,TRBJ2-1,CASSLETGGWNEQFF,TGTGCCAGCAGCTTGGAGACAGGGGGCTGGAATGAGCAGTTCTTC
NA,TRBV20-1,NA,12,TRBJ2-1,CSASKGDHEQFF,TGCAGTGCTAGTAAAGGGGATCATGAGCAGTTCTTC
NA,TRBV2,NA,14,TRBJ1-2,CASSEASSTRGYTF,TGTGCCAGCAGTGAAGCTTCATCGACTCGAGGCTACACCTTC
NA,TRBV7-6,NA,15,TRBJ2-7,CASSLTGTNSYEQYF,TGTGCCAGCAGCTTAACCGGGACAAATTCCTACGAGCAGTACTTC
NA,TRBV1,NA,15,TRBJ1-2,CTSSQAFLRAYGYTF,TGCACCAGCAGCCAAGCATTTTTAAGGGCCTATGGCTACACCTTC
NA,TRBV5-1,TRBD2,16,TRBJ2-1,CASSSLAGVVRNEQFF,TGCGCCAGCAGCTCCTTAGCGGGAGTGGTGAGGAATGAGCAGTTCTTC
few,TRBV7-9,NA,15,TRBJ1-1,CASSPPWGANTEAFF,TGTGCCAGCAGCCCCCCTTGGGGGGCGAACACTGAAGCTTTCTTT
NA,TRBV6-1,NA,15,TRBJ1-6,CASSDDPADNSPLHF,TGTGCCAGCAGTGATGACCCGGCGGATAATTCACCCCTCCACTTT
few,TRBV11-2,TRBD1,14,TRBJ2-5,CASSSTGGGETQYF,TGTGCCAGCAGCTCGACAGGGGGCGGTGAGACCCAGTACTTC
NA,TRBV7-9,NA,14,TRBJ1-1,CASSLYGGNTEAFF,TGTGCCAGCAGCTTATATGGGGGGAACACTGAAGCTTTCTTT
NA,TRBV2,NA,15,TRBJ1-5,CASSETIYSNQPQHF,TGTGCCAGCAGTGAGACTATCTATAGCAATCAGCCCCAGCATTTT
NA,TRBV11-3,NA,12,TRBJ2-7,CASSPDGYEQYF,TGTGCCAGCAGCCCGGACGGATACGAGCAGTACTTC
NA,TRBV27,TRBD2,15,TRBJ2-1,CASSLDSGSYNEQFF,TGTGCCAGCAGTTTAGATAGCGGGAGTTACAATGAGCAGTTCTTC
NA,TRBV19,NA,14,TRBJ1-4,CASSVTLAGEKLFF,TGTGCCAGTAGTGTCACCCTGGCTGGCGAAAAACTGTTTTTT
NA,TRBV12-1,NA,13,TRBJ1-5,CAGQGVLGQPQHF,TGTGCCGGCCAAGGAGTCTTGGGGCAGCCCCAGCATTTT
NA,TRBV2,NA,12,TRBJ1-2,CASSPGAGGYTF,TGTGCCAGCAGTCCGGGGGCGGGCGGCTACACCTTC
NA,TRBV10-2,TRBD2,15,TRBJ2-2,CASTRAGGGTGELFF,TGCGCCAGCACCCGAGCGGGAGGGGGCACCGGGGAGCTGTTTTTT
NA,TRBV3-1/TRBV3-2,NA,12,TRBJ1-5,CASSNMNQPQHF,TGTGCCAGCAGCAATATGAATCAGCCCCAGCATTTT
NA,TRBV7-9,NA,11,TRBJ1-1,CASSFQAEAFF,TGTGCCAGCAGCTTTCAGGCTGAAGCTTTCTTT
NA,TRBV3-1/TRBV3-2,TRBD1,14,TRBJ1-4,CASRRSGGGEKLFF,TGTGCCAGCAGACGATCAGGGGGAGGCGAAAAACTGTTTTTT
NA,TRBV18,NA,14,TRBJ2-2,CASSSDRTLGELFF,TGTGCCAGCTCATCAGACCGCACGCTCGGGGAGCTGTTTTTT
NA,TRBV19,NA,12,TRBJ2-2,CASSLATGELFF,TGTGCCAGTAGCCTTGCGACTGGGGAGCTGTTTTTT
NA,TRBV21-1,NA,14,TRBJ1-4,CASSKESDDKKLFF,TGTGCCAGCAGCAAAGAGTCAGATGATAAAAAACTGTTTTTT
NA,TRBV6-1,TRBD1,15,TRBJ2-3,CASSEGTGYPDTQYF,TGTGCCAGCAGTGAAGGGACAGGGTATCCAGATACGCAGTATTTT
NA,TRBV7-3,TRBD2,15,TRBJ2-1,CASSFSGSADNEQFF,TGTGCCAGCAGCTTTAGCGGGAGTGCGGACAATGAGCAGTTCTTC
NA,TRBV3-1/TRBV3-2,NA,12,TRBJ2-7,CASSQATYEQYF,TGTGCCAGCAGTCAAGCTACCTACGAGCAGTACTTC
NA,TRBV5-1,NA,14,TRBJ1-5,CASTDLPGNQPQHF,TGCGCCAGCACCGATTTGCCGGGAAATCAGCCCCAGCATTTT
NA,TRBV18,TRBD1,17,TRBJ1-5,CASSPERTGIGNQPQHF,TGTGCCAGCTCACCAGAACGGACAGGGATTGGCAATCAGCCCCAGCATTTT
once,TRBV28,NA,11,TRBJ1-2,CAIHQGNGYTF,TGTGCCATCCATCAAGGGAATGGCTACACCTTC
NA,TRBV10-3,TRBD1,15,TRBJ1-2,CAISRQGLPLYGYTF,TGTGCCATCAGTCGACAGGGGTTACCCCTTTATGGCTACACCTTC
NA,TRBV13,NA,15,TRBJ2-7,CASSLGRGFTYEQYF,TGTGCCAGCAGCTTAGGGAGGGGGTTCACCTACGAGCAGTACTTC
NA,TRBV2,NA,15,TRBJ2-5,CASSEARGSVETQYF,TGTGCCAGCAGTGAAGCGCGAGGGAGTGTGGAGACCCAGTACTTC
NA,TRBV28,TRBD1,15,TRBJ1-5,CASSFMQGAAQPQHF,TGTGCCAGCAGTTTCATGCAGGGGGCCGCGCAGCCCCAGCATTTT
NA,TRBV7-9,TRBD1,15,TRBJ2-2,CASSATGTGNGELFF,TGTGCCAGCAGCGCCACCGGGACAGGCAATGGGGAGCTGTTTTTT
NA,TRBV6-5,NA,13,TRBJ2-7,CASLQGSKGKQYF,TGTGCCAGCCTTCAAGGGAGTAAGGGCAAGCAGTACTTC
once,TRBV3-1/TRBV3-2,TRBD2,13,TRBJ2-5,CASSLTSVETQYF,TGTGCCAGCAGCCTAACTAGCGTGGAGACCCAGTACTTC
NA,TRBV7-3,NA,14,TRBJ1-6,CASSAGDINSPLHF,TGTGCCAGCAGCGCCGGGGACATCAATTCACCCCTCCACTTT
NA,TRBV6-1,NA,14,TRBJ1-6,CASSYKQGNSPLHF,TGTGCCAGCAGTTATAAGCAGGGGAATTCACCCCTCCACTTT
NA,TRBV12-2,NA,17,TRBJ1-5,CASRQDSTGGSNQPQHF,TGTGCAAGTCGCCAAGACAGTACGGGGGGTAGCAATCAGCCCCAGCATTTT
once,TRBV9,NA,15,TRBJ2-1,CASSVRDQQYNEQFF,TGTGCCAGCAGCGTACGAGACCAGCAGTACAATGAGCAGTTCTTC
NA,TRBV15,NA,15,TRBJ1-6,CATSRDGQGNSPLHF,TGTGCCACCAGCAGAGATGGCCAGGGGAATTCACCCCTCCACTTT
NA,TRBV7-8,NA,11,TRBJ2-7,CASSRDYEQYF,TGTGCCAGCAGCCGAGACTACGAGCAGTACTTC
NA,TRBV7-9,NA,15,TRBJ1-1,CASSLGQQGRSEAFF,TGTGCCAGCAGCTTGGGGCAGCAGGGTCGTTCTGAAGCTTTCTTT
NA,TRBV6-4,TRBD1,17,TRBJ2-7,CASSRQGPGGSPYEQYF,TGTGCCAGCAGTAGGCAGGGCCCAGGGGGAAGCCCATACGAGCAGTACTTC